The clone carrying this TCR beta chain was seen only once. Authors' data handling: By means of reference gene primer amplification, nucleated cell counts were estimated. Repertoires were generated with immunoSEQ multiplex PCR, while TCRdb's copy carries only in-frame clones and drops some. The V and J calls and clone size are taken from that table; D and trimming were inferred from the DNA. This table has 110,000 or so clones, 80% to 90% appearing once. This sample was included in a study of blood T cell repertoires in COVID-19. Turning to the study itself: Samples taken during acute and convalescent COVID-19 were collected in the United States, Italy and Spain. The analysed material was cDNA or gDNA that came from T cells, B-cell-depleted T cells, or PBMCs.

The germline V and J ends were trimmed by 0 bases and 7 bases, with 9 bases remaining between them. Germline CDR1 and CDR2: SGHNT and YENEEA. The CDR3 contains 13 residues. The chain carries TRBV11-3 and TRBJ2-5, with no clear D. Sample: peripheral blood. The source of this sequence is a man between 65 and 85 years old who had recovered from COVID-19. This chain's CDR3 is CASSLDNGGTQYF. CDR3 DNA: TGTGCCAGCAGCTTAGACAACGGTGGGACCCAGTACTTC.